Below are 10 T cell receptor beta chains sequenced from a single sample in a study of tumor-infiltrating lymphocytes in localized non-small cell lung cancer. The method was immunoSEQ multiplex PCR; TCRdb's version includes in-frame clones alone and lacks a portion of them. This sample carries 9,500 to 12,000 clones, roughly 63% of them seen once, and the ten largest clones take roughly 11%. Material: uninvolved lung tissue not adjacent to the tumor. These receptors all stem from a human donor with non-small cell lung cancer.

This chain connects TRBV14 to TRBJ2-7; TRBD1 might be the D (7 bases). The CDR3 spans 16 residues. The V gene lost 1 base and the J gene lost 3 bases, with 16 bases spanning the gap. The germline CDR1 and CDR2 sequences are SGHDN and FVKESK. The CDR3 coding sequence is TGTGCCAGCAGCCAAGGGCAGGGGGGTTATGGCTACGAGCAGTACTTC. Protein: CASSQGQGGYGYEQYF.

CDR3 DNA: TGTGCCAGCAGCTTAGACAGGGGGGTAACTGAAGCTTTCTTT. Amino acid sequence: CASSLDRGVTEAFF. The genes are TRBV7-2 and TRBJ1-1; 8 bases match TRBD1. V lost 1 base to trimming and J lost 5 bases; unmatched junction nucleotides: 3. The CDR3 consists of 14 residues. The germline gives CDR1 SGHTA, CDR2 FQGNSA.

The chain recombines TRBV14 with TRBJ2-7; D is ambiguous. CDR1 is SGHDN and CDR2 is FVKESK in the germline V gene. Trimming removed 0 bases from V and 4 bases from J, with 19 bases in between. This CDR3 is built from 17 residues. DNA of the CDR3: TGTGCCAGCAGCCAAGATCTCGCAGGTTGGAAGCTTTACGAGCAGTACTTC. As protein: CASSQDLAGWKLYEQYF.

The rearrangement joins TRBV7-8 to TRBJ1-2; D gene uncertain. Germline V gene data show CDR1 as SGHVS and CDR2 as FQNEAQ. The CDR3 extends over 12 amino acids. Trimming cost V 1 base and J 7 bases, with 7 bases left between them. The CDR3 sequence is CASSLEGGGYTF. The CDR3 DNA reads TGTGCCAGCAGCTTAGAGGGAGGTGGCTACACCTTC. The full variable domain, rest sourced from reference TRBV7-8 and TRBJ1-2, is GAGVSQSPRYKVAKRGQDVALRCDPISGHVSLFWYQQALGQGPEFLTYFQNEAQLDKSGLPSDRFFAERPEGSVSTLKIQRTQQEDSAVYLCASSLEGGGYTFGSGTRLTVV.

The chain employs TRBV9 and TRBJ2-7; 9 nucleotides line up with TRBD2. Germline CDR1 and CDR2: SGDLS and YYNGEE. CDR3 size: 13 residues. V dropped 5 bases and J dropped 0; count of bases not matched to a gene: 0. The CDR3 DNA sequence: TGTGCCAGCAGTAGCGGGGGCTCCTACGAGCAGTACTTC. It specifies CASSSGGSYEQYF. The whole variable domain, filled in from reference TRBV9 and TRBJ2-7, reads DSGVTQTPKHLITATGQRVTLRCSPRSGDLSVYWYQQSLDQGLQFLIQYYNGEERAKGNILERFSAQQFPDLHSELNLSSLELGDSALYFCASSSGGSYEQYFGPGTRLTVT.

The rearrangement joins TRBV9 to TRBJ1-4; 11 bases line up with TRBD1. V was clipped by 2 bases and J by 2 bases; unmatched bases: 8. This CDR3 contains 18 residues. CDR1 and CDR2 from the germline V gene are SGDLS and YYNGEE. CDR3 bases: TGTGCCAGCAGCGTCAATTCCGGGACAGGGGGGACTAATGAAAAACTGTTTTTT. Its translation: CASSVNSGTGGTNEKLFF.

This CDR3 is CASSFRGLNYEQYF. In DNA form, the CDR3 reads TGTGCCAGCAGCTTCCGGGGTCTGAACTACGAGCAGTACTTC. The chain has TRBV11-2 and TRBJ2-7; D is possibly TRBD2 (5 bases). The CDR3 sequence is 14 residues long. Germline assignment: CDR1 SGHAT and CDR2 FQNNGV. With 3 bases removed from V and 3 bases from J, the gap between germline ends came to 12 bases.

V gene TRBV28 combines with J gene TRBJ1-2; a weak D match, TRBD1 (6 bases). Germline CDR1 MDHEN, CDR2 SYDVKM. The CDR3 is 12 residues long. Trimming removed 3 bases from V and 8 bases from J, with 10 bases in between. CDR3 coding DNA: TGTGCCAGCAGTTTTCAGGGGTGGGGCTACACCTTC. As protein: CASSFQGWGYTF.

J is TRBJ1-6 and V is TRBV5-1, with TRBD1 as a possible D gene (6 bases). V lost 4 bases and J lost 8, with 13 bases in between. The CDR3 has 14 residues. From germline, CDR1 is SGHRS and CDR2 YFSETQ. CDR3 residues: CASSLQGQDSPLHF. The CDR3 nucleotides are TGCGCCAGCAGCCTACAGGGTCAGGATTCACCCCTCCACTTT.

The J gene is TRBJ2-5, the V gene TRBV4-1; either TRBD1 or TRBD2 may fit D (5 bases each). The germline V gene has CDR1 MGHRA and CDR2 YSYEKL. The CDR3 contains 16 residues. The V end was cut by 2 bases, the J end by 4 bases, with 17 bases between. DNA for the CDR3: TGCGCCAGCAGCCAAAAGATAGATTATGGGGGAGAGACCCAGTACTTC. Translation: CASSQKIDYGGETQYF.